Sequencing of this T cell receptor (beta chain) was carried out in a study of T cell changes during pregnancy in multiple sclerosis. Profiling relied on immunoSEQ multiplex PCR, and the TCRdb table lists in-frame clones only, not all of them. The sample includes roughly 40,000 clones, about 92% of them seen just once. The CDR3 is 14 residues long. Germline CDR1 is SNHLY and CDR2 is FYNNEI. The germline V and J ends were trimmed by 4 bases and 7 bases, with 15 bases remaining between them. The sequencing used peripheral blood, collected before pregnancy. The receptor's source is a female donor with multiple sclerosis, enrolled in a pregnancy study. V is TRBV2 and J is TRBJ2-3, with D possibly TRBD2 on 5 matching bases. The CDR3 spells CASSVSGWGNTQYF. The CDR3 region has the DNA TGTGCCAGCAGTGTCAGCGGCTGGGGAAATACGCAGTATTTT.